Listed here are 4 T cell receptor beta chains from one sample, sequenced in a study of blood T cells in healthy people across ages (dated by TCRdb to between 2015 and 2017). Library preparation used 5' RACE. Data came from an Illumina HiSeq 2500. A second roughly 6 to 12 cycle PCR used a sample-barcoded 5' primer and a J-beta primer mix. TCRdb trimmed public reads at Q25 via fastp, called clones via MiXCR and kept in-frame beta chains. Each CDR3 protein gets just one entry, which takes the most common genes and DNA from the rows behind it. This sample lists nearly 800,000 distinct CDR3 sequences; roughly three fifths were detected once. Roughly 24% of the sample is held by the ten biggest clonotypes. Sequenced material: blood. These receptors came from a man between 40 and 49 years old in good health.

This clonotype appeared many times. The CDR3 DNA reads as TGTGCCAGCTCGGTCGAAGAGACCCAGTACTTC. Translating gives CASSVEETQYF. The V call is TRBV28, the J call TRBJ2-5; D not resolved. V lost 8 bases and J lost 3, with 7 bases in between. In germline, CDR1 is MDHEN, CDR2 SYDVKM. The CDR3 length is 11 residues. Full variable domain (rest looked up from reference TRBV28 and TRBJ2-5): DVKVTQSSRYLVKRTGEKVFLECVQDMDHENMFWYRQDPGLGLRLIYFSYDVKMKEKGDIPEGYSVSREKKERFSLILESASTNQTSMYLCASSVEETQYFGPGTRLLVL.

The chain recombines TRBV6-5 with TRBJ1-2; D remains ambiguous. V lost 6 bases to trimming and J lost 4 bases, with 21 bases between them. The CDR3 extends over 16 amino acids. Germline V lookup: CDR1 MNHEY, CDR2 SVGAGI. The CDR3 nucleotides are TGTGCCAGCAGCCCATCGAGGCCTGGCGGGAGCTATGGCTACACCTTC. Its translation is CASSPSRPGGSYGYTF.

The J gene is TRBJ2-5, the V gene TRBV11-1, with D possibly being TRBD2 (6 bases). The germline CDR1 and CDR2 sequences are SGHAT and FQDESV (reference sequence). V gave up 5 bases and J gave up 11 bases, with 24 bases separating them. This CDR3 has 15 amino acids. The CDR3 nucleotides are TGTGCCAGCAGCCCCGCCGGGACTTTCTACAATGAGCAGTACTTC. Translation gives CASSPAGTFYNEQYF.

This clonotype has a count of ten or more. The chain has TRBV20-1 and TRBJ2-1, with 7 positions matching TRBD2. Germline V CDR1 and CDR2: DFQATT, SNEGSKA (reference sequence). The CDR3 length is 12 residues. V shed 2 bases and J 12 bases; nucleotides not matched to a gene: 7. CDR3 nucleotide sequence: TGCAGTGCTAGACTCGCGGGAGAGCTGCAGTTCTTC. Translated: CSARLAGELQFF.